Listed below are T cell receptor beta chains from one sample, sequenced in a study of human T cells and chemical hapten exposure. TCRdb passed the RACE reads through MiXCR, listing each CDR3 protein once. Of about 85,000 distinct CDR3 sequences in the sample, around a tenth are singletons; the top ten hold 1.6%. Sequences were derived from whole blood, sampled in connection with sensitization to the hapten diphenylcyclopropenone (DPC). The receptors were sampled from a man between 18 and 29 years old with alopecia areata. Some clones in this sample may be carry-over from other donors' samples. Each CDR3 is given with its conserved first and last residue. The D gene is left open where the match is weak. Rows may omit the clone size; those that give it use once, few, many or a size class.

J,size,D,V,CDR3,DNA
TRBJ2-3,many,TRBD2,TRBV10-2,CASRILSGGSTDTQYF,TGCGCCAGCAGGATCCTTAGCGGGGGGTCCACAGATACGCAGTATTTT
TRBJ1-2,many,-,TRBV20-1,CSAVAGYGYTF,TGCAGTGCAGTGGCGGGTTATGGCTACACCTTC
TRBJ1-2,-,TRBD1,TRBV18,CASSPFKGQERNYGYTF,TGTGCCAGCTCACCATTTAAGGGACAGGAGCGCAACTATGGCTACACCTTC
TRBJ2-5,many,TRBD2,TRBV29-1,CSVEGGDYEETQYF,TGCAGCGTTGAAGGGGGGGACTATGAAGAGACCCAGTACTTC
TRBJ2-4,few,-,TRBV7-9,CASSLIYSYRGGENIQYF,TGTGCCAGCAGCTTAATTTACTCATACAGGGGAGGGGAAAACATTCAGTACTTC
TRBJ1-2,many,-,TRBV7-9,CASSQDSYGYTF,TGTGCCAGCAGCCAGGACAGCTATGGCTACACCTTC
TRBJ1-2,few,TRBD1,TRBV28,CASSFSRQGTYGYTF,TGTGCCAGCAGTTTCTCCCGACAGGGAACCTATGGCTACACCTTC
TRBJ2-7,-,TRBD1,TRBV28,CATYRGSYEQYF,TGTGCCACATACAGGGGGTCCTACGAGCAGTACTTC
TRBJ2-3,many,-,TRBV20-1,CSARPRGSRRVDTQYF,TGCAGTGCTAGACCCAGAGGGAGTAGGAGAGTGGATACGCAGTATTTT
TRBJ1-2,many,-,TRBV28,CASSTTGTPRYTF,TGTGCCAGCAGTACCACCGGGACTCCGCGCTACACCTTC
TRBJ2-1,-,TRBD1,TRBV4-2,CASSTRQGDYNEQFF,TGTGCCAGCAGCACCCGACAGGGCGACTACAATGAGCAGTTCTTC
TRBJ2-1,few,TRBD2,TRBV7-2,CASSSPAGGHNEQFF,TGTGCCAGCAGCTCGCCCGCGGGGGGTCACAATGAGCAGTTCTTC
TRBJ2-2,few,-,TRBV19,CASSISGNTGELFF,TGTGCCAGTAGTATTTCGGGGAACACCGGGGAGCTGTTTTTT
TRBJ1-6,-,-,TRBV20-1,CSARWEGTPNSPLHF,TGCAGTGCTAGGTGGGAGGGGACGCCTAATTCACCCCTCCACTTT
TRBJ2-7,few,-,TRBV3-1,CASSQQGSYEQYF,TGTGCCAGCAGCCAGCAGGGCTCCTACGAGCAGTACTTC
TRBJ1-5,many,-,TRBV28,CASSLGELSNQPQHF,TGTGCCAGCAGTTTAGGGGAACTTAGCAATCAGCCCCAGCATTTT
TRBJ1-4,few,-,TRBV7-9,CASSLVGTAPNEKLFF,TGTGCCAGCAGCTTAGTAGGGACGGCTCCTAATGAAAAACTGTTTTTT
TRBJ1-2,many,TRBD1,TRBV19,CASLKNTGVANYGYTF,TGTGCCAGTCTGAAAAATACAGGGGTCGCTAACTATGGCTACACCTTC
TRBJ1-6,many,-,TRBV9,CASSVDIDSPLHF,TGTGCCAGCAGCGTCGACATTGATTCACCCCTCCACTTT
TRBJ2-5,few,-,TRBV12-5,CASGVEETQYF,TGTGCTAGTGGGGTCGAAGAGACCCAGTACTTC
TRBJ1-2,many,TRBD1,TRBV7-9,CASSSDRVFVGYTF,TGTGCCAGCAGCTCGGACAGGGTGTTCGTCGGCTACACCTTC
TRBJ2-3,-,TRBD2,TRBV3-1,CASSRPGLAGAADTDTQYF,TGTGCCAGCAGCCGGCCGGGACTAGCGGGGGCCGCCGACACAGATACGCAGTATTTT
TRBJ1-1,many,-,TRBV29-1,CSVEEGGVVTEAFF,TGCAGCGTTGAAGAAGGAGGGGTTGTCACTGAAGCTTTCTTT
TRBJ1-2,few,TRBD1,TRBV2,CASSRQGGGRNGYTF,TGTGCCAGCAGTCGACAGGGGGGCGGAAGAAATGGCTACACCTTC
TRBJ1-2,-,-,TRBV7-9,CASSSEADGYTF,TGTGCCAGCAGCTCGGAGGCGGATGGCTACACCTTC
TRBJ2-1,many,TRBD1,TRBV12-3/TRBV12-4,CASSSPGTGLNEQFF,TGTGCCAGCAGTTCCCCCGGGACAGGGCTTAATGAGCAGTTCTTC
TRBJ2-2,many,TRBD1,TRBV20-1,CSAYGTDLTGELFF,TGCAGTGCTTATGGGACAGATCTGACCGGGGAGCTGTTTTTT
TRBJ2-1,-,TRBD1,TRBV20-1,CSARDLGTGFNEQFF,TGCAGTGCTAGAGATCTGGGGACAGGGTTCAATGAGCAGTTCTTC
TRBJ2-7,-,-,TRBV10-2,CASTLMMDEQYF,TGCGCCAGCACCCTCATGATGGACGAGCAGTACTTC
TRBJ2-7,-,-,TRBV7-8,CASSSPEAYEQYF,TGTGCCAGCAGCTCCCCGGAGGCCTACGAGCAGTACTTC
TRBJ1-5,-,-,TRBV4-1,CASSIGGRQPQHF,TGCGCCAGCAGCATCGGGGGGCGGCAGCCCCAGCATTTT
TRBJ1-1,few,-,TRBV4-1,CASSLRGEGNTEAFF,TGCGCCAGCAGCTTACGAGGGGAGGGAAACACTGAAGCTTTCTTT
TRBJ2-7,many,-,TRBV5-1,CASSLAVGLTNEQYF,TGCGCCAGCAGCTTGGCTGTAGGGTTGACAAACGAGCAGTACTTC
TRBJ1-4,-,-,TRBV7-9,CASSLDWANEKLFF,TGTGCCAGCAGCTTAGATTGGGCTAATGAAAAACTGTTTTTT
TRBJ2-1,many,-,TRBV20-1,CSAPTVLYNEQFF,TGCAGTGCCCCGACAGTGCTTTACAATGAGCAGTTCTTC
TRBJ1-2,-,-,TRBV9,CASSVNGRGSNYGYTF,TGTGCCAGCAGCGTAAACGGACGTGGCAGCAACTATGGCTACACCTTC
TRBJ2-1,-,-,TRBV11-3,CASSKGLGEQFF,TGTGCCAGCAGCAAAGGATTAGGTGAGCAGTTCTTC
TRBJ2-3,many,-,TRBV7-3,CASSLLGITDTQYF,TGTGCCAGCAGCTTATTGGGCATCACAGATACGCAGTATTTT
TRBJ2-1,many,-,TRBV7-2,CASSLAAWAFRVRDEQFF,TGTGCCAGCAGCTTAGCGGCATGGGCTTTTAGGGTTCGGGATGAGCAGTTCTTC
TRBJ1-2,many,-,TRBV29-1,CSVEDPGYGYTF,TGCAGCGTTGAAGATCCGGGGTACGGCTACACCTTC
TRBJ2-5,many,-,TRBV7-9,CASSLAGGETQYF,TGTGCCAGCAGCTTAGCAGGGGGAGAGACCCAGTACTTC
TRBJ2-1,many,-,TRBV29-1,CSVEEGRHSYNEQFF,TGCAGCGTTGAAGAAGGCAGGCACTCCTACAATGAGCAGTTCTTC
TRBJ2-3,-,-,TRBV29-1,CSVKETTAWDTQYF,TGCAGCGTTAAGGAGACTACGGCTTGGGATACGCAGTATTTT